This TCR beta chain emerged from a study of cytotoxic CD8 clonotypes in ibrutinib-treated CLL. General study results and limits: Under therapy, public clonotypes either contracted or stayed stable, and they were uncommon.

This clone showed up just a few times. The antigen is unknown. The protocol was immunoSEQ multiplex PCR, while the TCRdb copy is restricted to in-frame clones and leaves out a portion. The sample records some 150,000 clones, 79% being singletons. The specimen was PBMCs, collected after 12 months of ibrutinib treatment. This receptor was identified in a human donor with chronic lymphocytic leukemia.

The DNA of the CDR3 is TGTGCCAGCGCCCAGGAGCTAACCTACGAGCAGTACTTC. Its protein is CASAQELTYEQYF. This chain connects TRBV18 to TRBJ2-7; no firm D call. The V gene lost 8 bases and the J gene lost 2 bases, with 13 bases spanning the gap. The germline CDR1 and CDR2 sequences are KGHSH and LQKENI. The CDR3 has 13 residues.